This T cell receptor (beta chain) emerged from a study of blood T cell repertoires in COVID-19. The germline CDR1 and CDR2 sequences are LNHDA and SQIVND (reference sequence). The CDR3 region is 17 residues in length, termini included. As concerns this clone: The limits of the CDR3 on the DNA are not certain, so only TCRdb's listed CDR3 is given.

In the study's own analysis: Amplification of reference gene primers was used by the study to estimate nucleated cell counts. TCRdb keeps only in-frame clones here, not all; method: immunoSEQ multiplex PCR. V and J calls and clone size are given by that table; D and trimming were obtained from the DNA. The sample lists 250,000 to 350,000 clones, about 87% occurring once. Sequenced sample: peripheral blood. The TCR originated in a woman aged 30 to 39 who had recovered from COVID-19. The chain joins TRBV19 to TRBJ2-2; the table calls TRBD2, which could not be checked here. The chain's CDR3 is CASSILAGTSGTGELFF.